This T cell receptor (beta chain) was retrieved from a study of blood T cell repertoires in COVID-19. Whole-study context: Specimens from acute and convalescent COVID-19 originated in the United States, Italy and Spain. Sources were T cells, B-cell-depleted T cells, or PBMCs; the material itself was cDNA or gDNA.

This clone was observed once. Trimming pared 2 bases from V and 4 bases from J, leaving 7 bases between. The CDR3 length is 14 residues. The germline gives CDR1 KGHDR, CDR2 SFDVKD. Authors' methods: Reference gene primer amplification gave estimated nucleated cell counts. Assay: immunoSEQ multiplex PCR; the TCRdb copy retains only in-frame clones and omits some. V, J and clone size are those of that table, while D and trimming were read from the DNA. The sample lists roughly 70,000 clones; approximately 90% were seen once. This rearrangement joins TRBV24-1 to TRBJ2-2; D not resolved. Material: peripheral blood. The source of this sequence is a woman in her sixties or seventies with active COVID-19. For the CDR3, the DNA is TGTGCCACCAGTGATTACCCCAGCACCGGGGAGCTGTTTTTT. This encodes CATSDYPSTGELFF.